Shown below are 6 T cell receptor beta chains from a single sample sequenced in a study of spatial heterogeneity in lung cancer. The time point here: sample taken at primary tumor resection. TCRdb reprocessed the 5' RACE reads with MiXCR, giving one entry per CDR3 protein. The sample includes more than 45,000 distinct CDR3 sequences, less than 6% seen only once; the top ten take around 10%. The specimen comprised PBMCs, sampled at surgery. The receptors were gathered from a male donor with early-stage non-small cell lung cancer.

This clonotype was seen many times. One junction end does not reproduce the germline sequence, and a read error may be involved. The rearrangement uses TRBV29-1 and TRBJ2-5; D possibly corresponds to TRBD2 (5 bases). Germline loops: CDR1 SQVTM, CDR2 ANQGSEA. CDR3 size: 14 residues. This CDR3 reads CSVEGSGSSETQYF. The CDR3 DNA is TGCAGCGTCGAAGGATCGGGAAGCTCGGAGACCCAGTACTTC.

The chain couples TRBV20-1 to TRBJ2-5; 10 nucleotides line up with TRBD2. Germline loops: CDR1 DFQATT, CDR2 SNEGSKA (reference sequence). Germline trimming cut 2 bases from V and 5 bases from J; bases unmatched to any gene: 8. The CDR3 sequence is 15 residues long. The CDR3 here is CSARPPLAGVETQYF. DNA of the CDR3: TGCAGTGCTAGACCCCCCCTAGCGGGAGTTGAGACCCAGTACTTC.

In DNA, the CDR3 is TGTGCCAGCAGAGATGGGACCCTCGACTTAGGGGATACGCAGTATTTT. Residues: CASRDGTLDLGDTQYF. V usage is TRBV7-2 and J usage is TRBJ2-3, with D possibly called TRBD1 or TRBD2 (5 bases each). V was pared by 6 bases and J by 6 bases, with 22 bases between. Looked up from germline, CDR1 is SGHTA and CDR2 is FQGNSA. The CDR3 runs 16 residues. The full variable domain, with the rest looked up from reference TRBV7-2 and TRBJ2-3, is GAGVSQSPSNKVTEKGKDVELRCDPISGHTALYWYRQSLGQGLEFLIYFQGNSAPDKSGLPSDRFSAERTGGSVSTLTIQRTQQEDSAVYLCASRDGTLDLGDTQYFGPGTRLTVL.

This clonotype was found many times. V is TRBV20-1 and J is TRBJ1-6; no clear D. The CDR3 has 12 amino acids. The V end was cut by 5 bases, the J end by 5 bases, with 7 bases between. Germline CDR1 DFQATT, CDR2 SNEGSKA (reference sequence). In nucleotides, the CDR3 is TGCAGTGCTGGACCTAATAATTCACCCCTCCACTTT. It specifies CSAGPNNSPLHF.

This clonotype appeared many times. V gene TRBV24-1 combines with J gene TRBJ2-7, with 7 bases identical to TRBD1. V was pared by 4 bases and J by 4 bases, with 9 bases of the junction left unmatched. Looked up from germline, CDR1 is KGHDR and CDR2 is SFDVKD. This CDR3 contains 15 residues. CDR3 loop: CATSDHRDRLYEQYF. DNA for the CDR3: TGTGCCACCAGTGACCACCGGGACAGACTTTACGAGCAGTACTTC.

In regard to this clonotype: With a much larger clone just one base away, this may be a read error. The chain carries TRBV29-1 and TRBJ1-1; D uncertain. V gave up 3 bases and J gave up 0 bases, with 8 bases separating them. CDR1 is SQVTM and CDR2 is ANQGSEA in the germline V gene. The CDR3 consists of 13 residues. The CDR3 here is CSVEGFLNTEAFF. CDR3 nucleotides: TGCAGCGTTGAGGGCTTCTTGAACACTGAAGCTTTCTTT.